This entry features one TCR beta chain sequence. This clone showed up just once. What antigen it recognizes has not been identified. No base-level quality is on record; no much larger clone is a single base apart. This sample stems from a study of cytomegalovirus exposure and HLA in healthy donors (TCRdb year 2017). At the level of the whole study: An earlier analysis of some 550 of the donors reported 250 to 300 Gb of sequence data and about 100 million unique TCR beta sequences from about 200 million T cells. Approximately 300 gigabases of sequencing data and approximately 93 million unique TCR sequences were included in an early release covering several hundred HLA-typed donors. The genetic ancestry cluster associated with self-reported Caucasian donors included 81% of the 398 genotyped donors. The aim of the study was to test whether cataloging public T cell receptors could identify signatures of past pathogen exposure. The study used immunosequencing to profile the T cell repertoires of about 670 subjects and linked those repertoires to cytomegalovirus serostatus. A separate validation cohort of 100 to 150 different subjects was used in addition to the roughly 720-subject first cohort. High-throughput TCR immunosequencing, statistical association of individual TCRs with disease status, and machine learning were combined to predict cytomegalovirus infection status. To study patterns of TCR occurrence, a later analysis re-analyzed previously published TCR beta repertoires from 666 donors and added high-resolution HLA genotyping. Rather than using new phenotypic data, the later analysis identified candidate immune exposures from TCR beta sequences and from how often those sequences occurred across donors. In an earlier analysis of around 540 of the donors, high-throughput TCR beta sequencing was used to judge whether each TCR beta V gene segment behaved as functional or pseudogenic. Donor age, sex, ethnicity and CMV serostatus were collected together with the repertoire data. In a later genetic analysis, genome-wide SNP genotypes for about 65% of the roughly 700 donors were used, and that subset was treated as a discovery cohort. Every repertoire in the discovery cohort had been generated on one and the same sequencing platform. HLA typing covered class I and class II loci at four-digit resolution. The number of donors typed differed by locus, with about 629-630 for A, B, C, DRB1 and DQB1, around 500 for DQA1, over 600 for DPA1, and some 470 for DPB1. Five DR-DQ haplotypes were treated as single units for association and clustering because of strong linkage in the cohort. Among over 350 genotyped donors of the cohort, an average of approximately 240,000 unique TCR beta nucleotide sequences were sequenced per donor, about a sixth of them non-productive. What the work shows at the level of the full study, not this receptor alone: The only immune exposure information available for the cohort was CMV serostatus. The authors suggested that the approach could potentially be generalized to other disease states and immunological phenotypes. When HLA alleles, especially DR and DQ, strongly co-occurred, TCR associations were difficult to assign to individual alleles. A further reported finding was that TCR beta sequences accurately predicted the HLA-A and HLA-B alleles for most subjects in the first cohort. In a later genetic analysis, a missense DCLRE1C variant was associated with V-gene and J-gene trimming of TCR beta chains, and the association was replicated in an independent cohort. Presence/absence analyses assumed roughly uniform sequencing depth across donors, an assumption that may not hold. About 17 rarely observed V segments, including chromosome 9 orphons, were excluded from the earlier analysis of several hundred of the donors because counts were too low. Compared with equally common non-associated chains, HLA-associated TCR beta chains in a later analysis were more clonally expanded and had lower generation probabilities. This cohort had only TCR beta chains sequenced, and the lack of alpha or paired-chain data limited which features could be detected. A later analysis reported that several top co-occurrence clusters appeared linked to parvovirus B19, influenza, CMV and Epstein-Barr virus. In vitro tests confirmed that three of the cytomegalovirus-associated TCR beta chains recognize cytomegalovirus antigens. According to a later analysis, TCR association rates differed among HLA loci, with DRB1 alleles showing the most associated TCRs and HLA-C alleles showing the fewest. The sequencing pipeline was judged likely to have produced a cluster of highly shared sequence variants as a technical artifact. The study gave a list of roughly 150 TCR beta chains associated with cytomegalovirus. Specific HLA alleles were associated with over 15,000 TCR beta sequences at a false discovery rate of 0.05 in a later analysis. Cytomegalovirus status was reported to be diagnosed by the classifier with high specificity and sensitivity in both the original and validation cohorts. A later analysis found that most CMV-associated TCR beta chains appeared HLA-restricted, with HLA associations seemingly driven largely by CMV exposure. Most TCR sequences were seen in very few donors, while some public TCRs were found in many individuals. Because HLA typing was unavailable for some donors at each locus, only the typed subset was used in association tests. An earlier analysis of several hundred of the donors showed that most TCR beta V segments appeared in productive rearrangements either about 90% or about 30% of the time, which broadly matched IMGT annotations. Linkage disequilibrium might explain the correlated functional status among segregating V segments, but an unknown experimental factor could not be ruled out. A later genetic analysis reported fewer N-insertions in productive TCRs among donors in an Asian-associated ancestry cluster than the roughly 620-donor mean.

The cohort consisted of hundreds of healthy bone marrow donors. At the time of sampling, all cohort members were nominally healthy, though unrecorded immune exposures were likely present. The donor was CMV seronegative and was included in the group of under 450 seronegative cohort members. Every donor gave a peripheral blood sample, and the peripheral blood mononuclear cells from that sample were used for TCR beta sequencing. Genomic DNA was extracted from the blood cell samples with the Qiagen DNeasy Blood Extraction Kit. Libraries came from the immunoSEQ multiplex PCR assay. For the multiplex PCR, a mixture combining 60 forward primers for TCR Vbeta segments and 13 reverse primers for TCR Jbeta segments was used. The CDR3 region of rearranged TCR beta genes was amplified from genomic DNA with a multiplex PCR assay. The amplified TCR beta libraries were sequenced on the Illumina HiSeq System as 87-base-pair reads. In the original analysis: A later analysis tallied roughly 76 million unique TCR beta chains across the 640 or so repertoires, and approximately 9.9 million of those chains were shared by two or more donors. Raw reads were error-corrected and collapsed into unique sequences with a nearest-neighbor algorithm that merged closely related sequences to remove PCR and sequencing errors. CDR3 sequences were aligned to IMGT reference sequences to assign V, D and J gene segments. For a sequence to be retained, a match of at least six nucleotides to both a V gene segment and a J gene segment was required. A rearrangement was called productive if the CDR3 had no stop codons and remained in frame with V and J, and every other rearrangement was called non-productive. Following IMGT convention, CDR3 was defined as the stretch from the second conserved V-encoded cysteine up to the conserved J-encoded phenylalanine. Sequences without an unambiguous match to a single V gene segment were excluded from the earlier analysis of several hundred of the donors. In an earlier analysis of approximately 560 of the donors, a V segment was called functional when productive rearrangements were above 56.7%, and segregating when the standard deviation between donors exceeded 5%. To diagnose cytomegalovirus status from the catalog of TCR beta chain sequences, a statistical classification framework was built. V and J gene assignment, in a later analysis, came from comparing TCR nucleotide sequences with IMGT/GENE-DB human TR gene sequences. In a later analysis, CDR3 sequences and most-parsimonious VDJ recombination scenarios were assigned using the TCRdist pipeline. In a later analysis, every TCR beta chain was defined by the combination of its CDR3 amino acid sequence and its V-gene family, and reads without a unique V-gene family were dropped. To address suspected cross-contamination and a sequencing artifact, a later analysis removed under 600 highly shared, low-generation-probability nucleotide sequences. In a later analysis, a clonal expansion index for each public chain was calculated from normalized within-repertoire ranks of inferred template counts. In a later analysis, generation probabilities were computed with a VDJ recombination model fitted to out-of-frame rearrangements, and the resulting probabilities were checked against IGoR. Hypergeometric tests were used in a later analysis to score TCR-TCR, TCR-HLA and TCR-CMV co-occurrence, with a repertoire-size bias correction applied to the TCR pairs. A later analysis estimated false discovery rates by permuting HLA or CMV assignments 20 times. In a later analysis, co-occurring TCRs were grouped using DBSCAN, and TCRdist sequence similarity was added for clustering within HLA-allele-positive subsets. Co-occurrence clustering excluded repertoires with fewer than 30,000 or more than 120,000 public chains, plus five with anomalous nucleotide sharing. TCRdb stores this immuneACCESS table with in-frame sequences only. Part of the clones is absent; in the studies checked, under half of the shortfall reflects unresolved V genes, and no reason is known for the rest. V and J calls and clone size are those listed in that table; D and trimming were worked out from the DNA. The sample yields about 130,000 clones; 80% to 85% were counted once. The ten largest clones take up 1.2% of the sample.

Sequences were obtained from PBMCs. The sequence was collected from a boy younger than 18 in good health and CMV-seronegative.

The nucleotides are TGCGCCAGCAGCCTGGGGACTAGGGGTGAGCAGTTCTTC. It translates as CASSLGTRGEQFF. The chain joins TRBV4-1 to TRBJ2-1; 8 junctional bases match TRBD2. Here V drops 4 bases and J drops 9 bases, and the junction holds 5 bases not matched to any gene. Counted from cysteine to phenylalanine, this CDR3 has 13 amino acids. This entry keeps only the CDR3 DNA: 39 bases, framed from base 1. From the germline V gene, CDR1 is MGHRA and CDR2 is YSYEKL.